The 18 T cell receptor beta chains presented below share a single source sample, sequenced in a study of identical twins. Each CDR3 protein is one row after TCRdb ran MiXCR on the 5' RACE reads. The sample yields under 250,000 distinct CDR3 sequences, roughly 10% seen once. The sequenced sample was memory (CD45RO+) T cells sorted from blood. All receptors come from a woman in her late teens or twenties in good health.

CDR3 nucleotide sequence: TGCAGTGCTAGAGATCGAGGCAGGGGTGGGTTCGTCGGGGCTTTCTTT. Translated: CSARDRGRGGFVGAFF. The gene calls are TRBV20-1 and TRBJ1-1, with D possibly being TRBD1 (6 bases). V was trimmed by 0 bases and J by 11 bases, leaving 25 bases between them. Germline CDR1 reads DFQATT; CDR2 reads SNEGSKA (reference sequence). CDR3 length: 16 amino acids.

This chain links TRBV6-1 with TRBJ2-7; no clear D gene. Germline CDR1 and CDR2: MNHNS and SASEGT. V lost 6 bases, J lost 3 bases, and 15 bases lay in between. The CDR3 has 14 amino acids. This CDR3 reads CASRLPMFGYEQYF. The CDR3 DNA reads as TGTGCCAGCAGACTCCCTATGTTCGGCTACGAGCAGTACTTC.

This clonotype was detected a few times. The gene calls are TRBV5-1 and TRBJ2-6; D might be TRBD2 (5 bases). The CDR3 sequence is 18 residues long. V was trimmed by 0 bases and J by 0 bases, leaving 13 bases between them. The germline V gene encodes CDR1 SGHRS and CDR2 YFSETQ. The CDR3 is CASSLAHGGPSGANVLTF. The CDR3 coding sequence is TGCGCCAGCAGCTTGGCTCACGGCGGGCCCTCTGGGGCCAACGTCCTGACTTTC.

This clonotype was seen many times. CDR3 residues: CSARDPGQFNTGELFF. CDR3 in DNA: TGCAGTGCTAGAGACCCGGGACAGTTTAACACCGGGGAGCTGTTTTTT. V is TRBV20-1 and J is TRBJ2-2, with 7 bases identical to TRBD1. J was trimmed by 2 bases and V by 0 bases; bases with no gene match: 6. Germline V gene sequence: CDR1 DFQATT, CDR2 SNEGSKA (reference sequence). This CDR3 comprises 16 residues.

The table lists this clonotype with many counts. The V and J genes are TRBV7-2 and TRBJ2-2, with D hard to call. V was shortened by 0 bases and J by 4 bases, with 6 bases between the two germline ends. CDR3 length equals 14 residues. Germline CDR1 and CDR2: SGHTA and FQGNSA. The CDR3 region is CASSLARRTGELFF. The CDR3 DNA sequence: TGTGCCAGCAGCTTAGCGAGGCGCACCGGGGAGCTGTTTTTT.

This clonotype has just a few counts. The V and J genes are TRBV4-3 and TRBJ1-2; tentatively, D is TRBD1 (5 bases). Germline CDR1 is LGHNA and CDR2 is YSLEER. The CDR3 is 13 amino acids. Trimming left V 1 base short and J 8 bases short, with 11 bases between. CDR3 nucleotide sequence: TGCGCCAGCAGCCAAGCCGAAGGGGTGGGCTACACCTTC. As protein: CASSQAEGVGYTF.

The chain combines TRBV20-1 with TRBJ2-7; 16 nucleotides match TRBD2. V shed 6 bases and J 2 bases; nucleotides not matched to a gene: 1. Germline V gene data show CDR1 as DFQATT and CDR2 as SNEGSKA (reference sequence). The CDR3 extends over 14 amino acids. CDR3 coding DNA: TGCAGTGCAGGGACTAGCGGGAGGGCCTACGAGCAGTACTTC. Translated: CSAGTSGRAYEQYF.

This clonotype was detected a few times. The chain uses TRBV4-3 and TRBJ1-1; 8 nucleotides align to TRBD1. The CDR3 spans 15 residues. Germline V CDR1 and CDR2: LGHNA, YSLEER. V gave up 4 bases and J gave up 4 bases; unmatched junction bases: 8. The CDR3 coding sequence is TGCGCCAGCAGCCTCCGACCTGACAGGGGCACTGAAGCTTTCTTT. Its translation is CASSLRPDRGTEAFF.

This clonotype appeared a few times. This rearrangement joins TRBV21-1 to TRBJ1-5. TRBV21-1 is annotated as a pseudogene. This CDR3 comprises 15 residues. The CDR3 spells CASSRARYSNQPQHF. The CDR3 nucleotides read TGTGCCAGCAGCAGAGCACGTTATAGCAATCAGCCCCAGCATTTT.

This clonotype was seen a handful of times. This chain connects TRBV27 to TRBJ2-1; 11 bases match TRBD2. V was pared by 3 bases and J by 9 bases, with 7 bases of the junction left unmatched. Germline loops: CDR1 MNHEY, CDR2 SMNVEV (reference sequence). CDR3 size: 15 residues. CDR3 amino acids: CASSFYTSGSGEQFF. Written as DNA, the CDR3 is TGTGCCAGCAGTTTTTACACTAGCGGGAGCGGTGAGCAGTTCTTC.

A few counts support this clonotype. The chain employs TRBV20-1 and TRBJ2-1, with 9 bases identical to TRBD2. CDR1 and CDR2 (germline): DFQATT, SNEGSKA (reference sequence). The CDR3 is made up of 16 amino acids. V shed 3 bases and J 3 bases; nucleotides not matched to a gene: 9. As DNA, the CDR3 is TGCAGTGCTAGGGTTCTTAGCGGGAGTCTCTACAATGAGCAGTTCTTC. Its translation: CSARVLSGSLYNEQFF.

This clonotype was observed a few times. The chain carries TRBV9 and TRBJ2-1; D is unclear. Trimming took off 2 bases at V and 6 bases at J, with 9 bases between the two ends. Per the germline V gene, CDR1 is SGDLS and CDR2 is YYNGEE. This CDR3 has 13 amino acids. The CDR3 nucleotides are TGTGCCAGCAGCGTGCTGGGTGGCAATGAGCAGTTCTTC. The encoded protein is CASSVLGGNEQFF.

This clonotype was recorded only once. This chain uses TRBV25-1 with TRBJ2-4; 8 bases map to TRBD1. This CDR3 spans 13 amino acids. V gave up 2 bases and J gave up 7 bases; unmatched junction bases: 1. Germline CDR1 is MGHDK and CDR2 is SYGVNS. The CDR3 bases are TGTGCCAGCAGTGAACAGGGGGCCAACATTCAGTACTTC. Its translation is CASSEQGANIQYF.

This clonotype was observed at least ten times. The V and J genes are TRBV24-1 and TRBJ2-1; the D is unclear. This CDR3 region has 16 residues. V lost 3 bases, J lost 4 bases, and 15 bases lay in between. From germline, CDR1 is KGHDR and CDR2 SFDVKD. The CDR3 region has the DNA TGTGCCACCAGTGATCCCGGTAGGTCGGGTTACAATGAGCAGTTCTTC. This translates into CATSDPGRSGYNEQFF.

The gene calls are TRBV6-5 and TRBJ1-2; D is unclear. Looked up from germline, CDR1 is MNHEY and CDR2 is SVGAGI. Trimming cost V 4 bases and J 9 bases, with 15 bases left between them. CDR3 size: 13 residues. The CDR3 loop reads CASSSVIRHCYTF. The CDR3 DNA reads as TGTGCCAGCAGTTCGGTCATCCGGCATTGCTACACCTTC.

There are a few counts of this clonotype. The chain recombines TRBV20-1 with TRBJ2-6; tentatively, D is TRBD2 (6 bases). The CDR3 covers 18 residues. From germline, CDR1 is DFQATT and CDR2 SNEGSKA (reference sequence). Trimming pared 0 bases from V and 0 bases from J, leaving 15 bases between. This chain's CDR3 is CSARDLSRGDSGANVLTF. For the CDR3, the DNA is TGCAGTGCTAGAGATCTTTCGCGGGGCGACTCTGGGGCCAACGTCCTGACTTTC.

This clonotype was seen at least ten times. The V gene is TRBV5-1, the J gene TRBJ2-7; TRBD1 might be the D (5 bases). This CDR3 is 14 amino acids long. Trimming pared 4 bases from V and 2 bases from J, leaving 13 bases between. Looked up from germline, CDR1 is SGHRS and CDR2 is YFSETQ. CDR3 sequence: CASSLVTDTYEQYF. CDR3 in DNA: TGCGCCAGCAGCCTAGTGACAGATACCTACGAGCAGTACTTC.

V and J are TRBV27 and TRBJ2-3, with TRBD2 matching over 13 bases. V shed 4 bases, J shed 8 bases, and the junction held 21 bases outside the gene matches. CDR3 length: 20 residues. Germline values: CDR1 MNHEY, CDR2 SMNVEV (reference sequence). The CDR3 DNA sequence: TGTGCCAGCAGTTCCCTCCTTACTAGCGGGAGGGCTAGTCGTTTGAGTACGCAGTATTTT. Translated: CASSSLLTSGRASRLSTQYF.